The TCR beta chain under discussion was sequenced for a study of CD4 T cells in relation to SARS-CoV-2 and coronaviruses (dated by TCRdb to about 2021). A note on the overall study: In the ViraFEST assay, PBMCs were grown with antigen for nine to eleven days, and TCR beta CDR3s were then sequenced to identify antigen-specific clonal expansions. At the level of individual TCR clonotypes, the study evaluated whether memory CD4+ T cells crossreact between the spike proteins of SARS-CoV-2 and those of common cold coronaviruses. Expansion assays from other donors in the study were sequenced with a different, Illumina-based TCR-beta assay. The Adaptive Biotechnologies TCR-sequencing kit was used to sequence samples from a few pre-COVID donors and the naive versus memory experiments, while other data came from Illumina-based sequencing. The negative reference condition was either a culture with an HIV-1 Nef peptide pool or a culture with no peptide. Patient-derived lymphoblastoid cell lines were used to map the HLA restriction of shared crossreactive spike epitopes.

Regarding this clone: Its antigen is still unknown. No base quality values were provided; no much bigger clone lies one nucleotide off.

Library method: the immunoSEQ multiplex PCR assay. On the authors' methods: Preprocessing removed nonproductive sequences and CDR3s not starting with C, not ending with F or W, or shorter than 7 amino acids. The MANAFEST web app identified antigen-specific clonotypes based on expansion compared with the reference and other culture wells. A clone was considered positive if the clone showed significant expansion compared with the reference culture in 2 of 3 replicate wells at an FDR below 0.05. A further requirement for positive clones was significant expansion compared with all other tandem wells, along with an odds ratio above 5. Pairwise Levenshtein distance, computed with the stringdist R package after three terminal residues were trimmed from each end, was used as the measure of CDR3 homology. Here the immuneACCESS table is served through TCRdb, limited to in-frame sequences with V and J called. Missing clones are a known gap in these copies; in checked studies unresolved V genes cover under half, and the rest lacks a known reason. V, J and clone size reflect that table, while D and trimming were determined from the DNA. A total of 20,000 to 25,000 clones appear in this sample, approximately 82% of them only once. The ten largest clonotypes hold 15% to 20% of the sample.

The CDR3 runs 12 amino acids, cysteine and phenylalanine included. The sequence is cut down to CDR3 DNA, 36 bases in frame from base 1. As encoded in the germline V gene, CDR1 is SGHRS while CDR2 is YFSETQ. V is shortened by 3 bases, J by 10 bases, and the region joining them spans 14 bases. CD4+ T cells from unexposed donors were collected before the COVID-19 pandemic (2011-2018). The EasySep CD4+ T cell isolation kit was used to isolate CD4+ T cells once the cultures had run for ten to eleven days. As far as cell numbers permitted, CD4+ T cells from unexposed donors were tested for reactivity against SARS-CoV-2 S and N as well as four spike pools from common cold coronaviruses. Approximately 1.8 million PBMCs per well were cultured in IMDM with approximately 4.8% human AB serum and 8.5 to 10 IU/ml IL-2. Half of the culture medium was replaced with fresh IL-2-containing medium on days 3 and 7. In general, triplicate replicate wells were used for every peptide culture condition. Leukapheresis product for the unexposed donors was purchased commercially. PBMCs were isolated from leukapheresis product or whole blood by Ficoll-Paque PLUS gradient centrifugation. PBMCs were either used fresh in the expansion assay or cryopreserved at -140 degrees C. The QIAamp Micro DNA Kit was used to extract genomic DNA from the CD4+ T cells.

Summary of the overall study and its limitations: Small numbers of patients and of tested TCRs limited the study. In about 60% of donors, memory CD4+ clonotypes turned up that crossrecognized SARS-CoV-2 and at least one common cold coronavirus spike. Pre-pandemic and post-infection samples were not both contributed by any donor, so tracing of the source of pre-existing responses was limited. Since the crossreactivity analysis centred on spike protein, crossreactivity against other viral proteins was not assessed. Significantly weaker SARS-CoV-2-driven expansion was shown by crossreactive clones than by monoreactive clones, consistent with antigenic imprinting.

The chain is encoded by TRBV5-1 joined to TRBJ2-7; the best D guess is TRBD2, with 6 bases matching. This TCR was recovered from a human donor in good health. The sequenced material came from CD4+ T cells from PBMCs, cultured in vitro. The sequenced DNA is TGCGCCAGCAGCTCCCCAGCCGGGACTCAGTACTTC. Its protein reads: CASSSPAGTQYF.